Reported below is one TCR beta chain. The antigen is not known. It was 200 ng DNA, 25,000 to 35,000 T cell genomes, that sorted-subset replicate PCRs used. Sequencing was performed with immunoSEQ multiplex PCR; in TCRdb, only in-frame clones are kept and a portion is missing. The sample lists about 2.4 million clones; around 90% were seen once. This sample is drawn from a study of shared clonotypes between healthy human individuals. Whole-study findings and limits: Despite large depth, rarefaction showed incomplete sorted-subset sequencing.

J gave up 3 bases and V 2 bases, and 5 bases lay outside the gene matches. The CDR3 loop spans 16 amino acids. Germline-derived CDR1 and CDR2 are SGDLS and YYNGEE. The specimen was naive CD4+ T cells sorted from blood. Stated subset: CD45RA+ positively selected. This receptor was obtained from a man aged 18 to 29 in good health. The rearrangement uses TRBV9 and TRBJ1-6; the match to TRBD1 covers 7 bases. The CDR3 sequence is CASSVRGDSYNSPLHF. The CDR3 coding sequence is TGTGCCAGCAGCGTGAGGGGGGACAGCTATAATTCACCCCTCCACTTT. Looking up the rest from reference TRBV9 and TRBJ1-6 gives the full variable domain: DSGVTQTPKHLITATGQRVTLRCSPRSGDLSVYWYQQSLDQGLQFLIQYYNGEERAKGNILERFSAQQFPDLHSELNLSSLELGDSALYFCASSVRGDSYNSPLHFGNGTRLTVT.